The 22 T cell receptor beta chains below all came from one sample that was sequenced in a study of T cells in Graves' hyperthyroidism and ophthalmopathy. Amplification of TCR beta CDR3 regions was performed using RNA transcripts as template. The HTBI primer set was used in a first-round RT-PCR of the TCR CDR3. TCRdb called the multiplex PCR reads again in MiXCR, with one record for every CDR3 protein. The sample includes roughly 350,000 distinct CDR3 sequences, around 15% of them seen just once. Source material: blood. The source of these receptors is a woman between 25 and 40 years old with Graves' ophthalmopathy.

This clonotype showed up just a few times. The chain has TRBV28 and TRBJ1-5; D gene uncertain. Germline V gives CDR1 MDHEN, CDR2 SYDVKM. The CDR3 extends over 19 amino acids. V was trimmed by 3 bases and J by 6 bases, leaving 27 bases between them. The CDR3 DNA reads as TGTGCCAGCAGTTTCGGTTCCGGTTCTAGTAGGGAAGTAGGTCAGCCCCAGCATTTT. Its translation: CASSFGSGSSREVGQPQHF.

This clonotype was observed at least ten times. The chain carries TRBV11-2 and TRBJ2-7; TRBD1 might be the D (6 bases). The CDR3 sequence is 16 residues long. The germline V and J ends were trimmed by 1 base and 4 bases, with 17 bases remaining between them. The germline CDR1 and CDR2 sequences are SGHAT and FQNNGV. CDR3 bases: TGTGCCAGCAGCTTAGTATCAGGGGCAGCATTTTACGAGCAGTACTTC. Translated, it gives CASSLVSGAAFYEQYF. Together with reference TRBV11-2 and TRBJ2-7, the CDR3 gives the full variable domain: EAGVAQSPRYKIIEKRQSVAFWCNPISGHATLYWYQQILGQGPKLLIQFQNNGVVDDSQLPKDRFSAERLKGVDSTLKIQPAKLEDSAVYLCASSLVSGAAFYEQYFGPGTRLTVT.

This clonotype was detected ten times or more. The chain joins TRBV12-3 or TRBV12-4 to TRBJ1-1; a possible D gene is TRBD1 (6 bases). The CDR3 is 15 amino acids. The V gene lost 7 bases and the J gene lost 4 bases, with 19 bases spanning the gap. The CDR3 DNA follows: TGTGCCAGCACCCCCCTCCAGGGGATAGGCACTGAAGCTTTCTTT. Translation: CASTPLQGIGTEAFF.

This clonotype was found a few times. J is TRBJ2-3 and V is TRBV10-3; unclear D gene. The germline V and J ends were trimmed by 3 bases and 4 bases, with 8 bases remaining between them. The V gene's germline CDR1 is ENHRY and CDR2 SYGVKD. This CDR3 comprises 13 residues. CDR3 sequence reads: CAISDLVPDTQYF. CDR3 nucleotide sequence: TGTGCCATCAGTGACCTCGTGCCAGATACGCAGTATTTT.

This clonotype came up many times. The rearrangement uses TRBV2 and TRBJ1-1, with no clear D. The CDR3 contains 13 residues. Germline V gene data show CDR1 as SNHLY and CDR2 as FYNNEI. Trimming shortened V by 6 bases and J by 6 bases, and 14 bases separated the two germline ends. The CDR3 region has the DNA TGTGCCAGCAGAACCTTAAGAAGGCCTGAAGCTTTCTTT. Residues: CASRTLRRPEAFF.

This clonotype was recorded a few times. The rearrangement links TRBV9 to TRBJ1-2; 7 positions match TRBD1. With V trimmed by 4 bases and J by 2 bases, 8 bases remained unmatched. The CDR3 has 15 amino acids. Germline CDR1 reads SGDLS; CDR2 reads YYNGEE. Written as DNA, the CDR3 is TGTGCCAGCAGCCCTTCCGGGACAGTAAACTATGGCTACACCTTC. Amino acid sequence: CASSPSGTVNYGYTF.

Many counts were recorded for this clonotype. As DNA, the CDR3 is TGTGCCAGTAATACCCGAGCGCCGAAAAACACTGAAGCTTTCTTT. This sequence encodes CASNTRAPKNTEAFF. The V and J genes are TRBV19 and TRBJ1-1; no clear D gene. The germline gives CDR1 LNHDA, CDR2 SQIVND (reference sequence). Trimming shortened V by 7 bases and J by 2 bases, and 17 bases separated the two germline ends. This CDR3 is 15 amino acids long. Full variable domain (missing parts from reference TRBV19 and TRBJ1-1): DGGITQSPKYLFRKEGQNVTLSCEQNLNHDAMYWYRQDPGQGLRLIYYSQIVNDFQKGDIAEGYSVSREKKESFPLTVTSAQKNPTAFYLCASNTRAPKNTEAFFGQGTRLTVV.

This sequence joins TRBV9 and TRBJ1-2; D remains unclear. The CDR3 runs 14 residues. Trimming cost V 4 bases and J 5 bases, with 15 bases left between them. Germline V lookup: CDR1 SGDLS, CDR2 YYNGEE. The CDR3 DNA reads TGTGCCAGCAGCAGTGCTGGGCGTACTTATGGCTACACCTTC. It specifies CASSSAGRTYGYTF. The variable domain in full, with the rest retrieved from reference TRBV9 and TRBJ1-2, is DSGVTQTPKHLITATGQRVTLRCSPRSGDLSVYWYQQSLDQGLQFLIQYYNGEERAKGNILERFSAQQFPDLHSELNLSSLELGDSALYFCASSSAGRTYGYTFGSGTRLTVV.

At least ten counts were recorded for this clonotype. This rearrangement joins TRBV6-1 to TRBJ1-1; a possible D gene is TRBD1 (5 bases). The V and J ends lost 5 bases and 0 bases respectively, with 10 bases between them. CDR1 MNHNS and CDR2 SASEGT come from the germline V gene. The CDR3 loop spans 14 amino acids. The CDR3 DNA is TGTGCCAGCAGTCCAACAGGCCTGAACACTGAAGCTTTCTTT. Protein product: CASSPTGLNTEAFF.

This clonotype has ten or more counts. V usage is TRBV28 and J usage is TRBJ1-2, with D maybe TRBD1 (5 bases). Germline loops: CDR1 MDHEN, CDR2 SYDVKM. V lost 2 bases and J lost 7, with 14 bases in between. This CDR3 is 14 amino acids long. This chain's CDR3 is CASSLGLGRVGYTF. In DNA form, the CDR3 reads TGTGCCAGCAGTTTAGGTTTGGGGCGCGTTGGCTACACCTTC.

This clonotype was counted once. A much larger clone differs from this one at a single base, so this may be a read error. CDR3 sequence (DNA): TGTGCCAGCAGTGCGGCTAGCGGGCCATACAATGAGCAGTTCTTC. Translating gives CASSAASGPYNEQFF. This sequence joins TRBV6-1 and TRBJ2-1, with 8 nucleotides matching TRBD2. Germline V gene sequence: CDR1 MNHNS, CDR2 SASEGT. The V segment lost 4 bases and the J segment 4 bases; nucleotides outside the gene matches: 6. The CDR3 is made up of 15 amino acids.

This clonotype has at least ten counts. The J gene is TRBJ2-1, the V gene TRBV7-2, with D unclear. The CDR3 spans 14 residues. CDR1 and CDR2 (germline): SGHTA, FQGNSA. Trimming pared 1 base from V and 5 bases from J, leaving 9 bases between. The CDR3 here is CASSLVSKNNEQFF. Written as DNA, the CDR3 is TGTGCCAGCAGCTTAGTTTCGAAAAACAATGAGCAGTTCTTC.

This clonotype was detected only a few times. This chain links TRBV9 with TRBJ1-2; 7 positions agree with TRBD1. With V trimmed by 4 bases and J by 7 bases, 13 bases remained unmatched. The CDR3 loop spans 15 amino acids. Germline V gene sequence: CDR1 SGDLS, CDR2 YYNGEE. In nucleotides, the CDR3 is TGTGCCAGCAGCCACAAGCTGGACAGGTTAGGTGGCTACACCTTC. The encoded protein is CASSHKLDRLGGYTF.

Many counts were recorded for this clonotype. The chain has TRBV30 and TRBJ1-1; tentative D call: TRBD1 (6 bases). Germline V lookup: CDR1 GTSNPN, CDR2 SVGIG (reference sequence). V gave up 2 bases and J gave up 4 bases, with 14 bases separating them. The CDR3 is 14 residues long. The CDR3 spells CAWSPTGIGTEAFF. The CDR3 DNA sequence: TGTGCCTGGAGTCCTACAGGGATCGGCACTGAAGCTTTCTTT.

This clonotype has at least ten counts. The rearrangement joins TRBV28 to TRBJ1-4; 7 bases are a match to TRBD1. Germline V gene data show CDR1 as MDHEN and CDR2 as SYDVKM. V was pared by 10 bases and J by 12 bases, with 14 bases of the junction left unmatched. The CDR3 has 13 amino acids. In DNA form, the CDR3 reads TGTGCCACCCACCTAAGGACAGGATCGGAACTGTTTTTT. Its protein is CATHLRTGSELFF.

Many counts were recorded for this clonotype. The chain joins TRBV11-3 to TRBJ1-4; D uncertain. This CDR3 spans 14 amino acids. Germline CDR1 SGHNT, CDR2 YENEEA. The V end was cut by 5 bases, the J end by 6 bases, with 13 bases between. The chain's CDR3 is CASSPGRYDEKLFF. CDR3 DNA: TGTGCCAGCAGCCCCGGGAGGTATGATGAAAAACTGTTTTTT.

The chain joins TRBV11-2 to TRBJ2-3; 9 bases line up with TRBD2. Germline V lookup: CDR1 SGHAT, CDR2 FQNNGV. The V segment lost 2 bases and the J segment 4 bases; nucleotides outside the gene matches: 7. There are 16 residues in the CDR3. DNA for the CDR3: TGTGCCAGCAGCTTAATGCGGGGGGGCTCGCCAGATACGCAGTATTTT. Translated: CASSLMRGGSPDTQYF.

This clonotype showed up many times. The chain employs TRBV18 and TRBJ2-3; 8 bases match TRBD1. The length of the CDR3 is 13 residues. V shed 8 bases, J shed 0 bases, and the junction held 1 base outside the gene matches. CDR1 and CDR2 (germline): KGHSH, LQKENI. The CDR3 spells CASRQGSTDTQYF. The CDR3 DNA reads TGTGCCAGCAGACAGGGGAGCACAGATACGCAGTATTTT.

The V and J genes are TRBV24-1 and TRBJ1-5; TRBD1 might be the D (5 bases). Trimming removed 1 base from V and 5 bases from J, with 14 bases in between. The CDR3 has 16 residues. Germline V lookup: CDR1 KGHDR, CDR2 SFDVKD. The CDR3 region has the DNA TGTGCCACCAGTGATTTACAGGATCGGATAGATCAGCCCCAGCATTTT. Residues: CATSDLQDRIDQPQHF.

This clonotype was picked up many times. V is TRBV6-5 and J is TRBJ2-2; D is possibly TRBD1 (5 bases). This CDR3 is built from 16 residues. Germline V lookup: CDR1 MNHEY, CDR2 SVGAGI. The V gene lost 2 bases and the J gene lost 6 bases, with 16 bases spanning the gap. This CDR3 reads CASSYSPGFRAGELFF. DNA for the CDR3: TGTGCCAGCAGTTACAGTCCAGGGTTCCGTGCCGGGGAGCTGTTTTTT.

This clonotype has ten or more counts. The chain has TRBV18 and TRBJ2-1; TRBD1 agrees at 10 bases. The germline V gene has CDR1 KGHSH and CDR2 LQKENI. Germline trimming cut 4 bases from V and 9 bases from J; bases unmatched to any gene: 12. This CDR3 has 16 amino acids. DNA of the CDR3: TGTGCCAGCTCACTTAAAACCGGGACAGGGGTTGGTGAGCAGTTCTTC. Residues: CASSLKTGTGVGEQFF.

This clonotype was seen ten or more times. V gene TRBV7-2 combines with J gene TRBJ2-7; D possibly corresponds to TRBD1 (7 bases). Per the germline V gene, CDR1 is SGHTA and CDR2 is FQGNSA. V was clipped by 0 bases and J by 3 bases, with 12 bases between them. The CDR3 totals 15 residues. CDR3 in amino acids: CASSLAQGGLYEQYF. CDR3 DNA: TGTGCCAGCAGCTTAGCTCAGGGGGGCCTCTACGAGCAGTACTTC. Variable domain in full (rest from reference TRBV7-2 and TRBJ2-7): GAGVSQSPSNKVTEKGKDVELRCDPISGHTALYWYRQSLGQGLEFLIYFQGNSAPDKSGLPSDRFSAERTGGSVSTLTIQRTQQEDSAVYLCASSLAQGGLYEQYFGPGTRLTVT.